This T cell receptor (beta chain) was profiled in a study of shared clonotypes between healthy human individuals (dated by TCRdb to 2018 to 2021). At the level of the whole study: A few men and a couple of women, aged 18 to 49 years, made up the cohort. Blood TCR repertoires of roughly five healthy adults were deeply sequenced to estimate repertoire size and the extent of clonotype sharing between individuals. Per donor, leukapheresis produced somewhere between about 0.9 and 9.5 billion PBMCs. For each donor, three plates each were used for CD4 naive and CD4 memory, two plates were used for CD8 naive, and one plate was used for CD8 memory. To increase sequencing depth and limit assay-specific biases, TCR repertoire library preparation and sequencing were carried out by different laboratories using diverse techniques. Study-level results and caveats: Rarefaction of sorted-subset datasets indicated incomplete sequencing despite the large sequencing depth. The genetic and exposure-history diversity represented was limited by the small number of donors. Naive subsets generally had larger estimated clonotype richness than memory subsets did. Only blood was sampled, and tissue TCR repertoires likely differ from those in blood. Across several donors, about 4.5% of naive CD4, approximately 3.5% of naive CD8, approximately 2.5% of memory CD4, and about 0.44% of memory CD8 clonotypes were shared. Compared with non-shared clonotypes, clonotypes shared by all four sorted-subset donors had higher generation probabilities. Based on pairwise subsampling, the degree of clonotype sharing among donors was expected to be affected by sequencing depth.

Using the deep immunoSEQ assay, TCR CDR3 regions were amplified from genomic DNA by multiplex PCR. Extracted genomic DNA from each cell subset was distributed evenly across all wells of several immunoSEQ 96-well plates, and each plate was treated as a replicate. For sorted subsets, each replicate PCR was loaded with roughly 190 ng genomic DNA, equivalent to 25,000 to 35,000 T cell genomes. Purified libraries were quantified with a Qubit 3.0 fluorometer, sized on a Bioanalyzer 2100, and re-quantified with the KAPA Library Quantification kit. Every immunoSEQ 96-well plate was sequenced on a dedicated single-read 150-cycle Illumina NextSeq 550 flow cell. Turning to the authors' computational methods: Because the immunoSEQ output included only junctional sequences and no quality scores, the filtering could not be the same as the filtering used for full-length reads. Sequences were annotated with PyIR, a Python wrapper for IgBLAST v1.9, and V/J genes and CDR3 were assigned using IMGT germline references. Reads with weak V/J assignments (E-value above 1e-6), missing CDR3, stop codons, out-of-frame junctions, or ambiguous translated residues were removed. A V3J clonotype was defined by an identical inferred V gene, J gene, and CDR3 amino acid sequence. The percentage overlap between two repertoires was calculated by dividing the number of shared unique clonotypes by the size of the smaller repertoire. Richness of each repertoire was evaluated using RTK rarefaction, the Chao1 estimator, and Recon v2.1 estimates of unobserved clonotypes. OLGA was used to compute generation probabilities for all TCRbeta clonotypes that the gDNA method yielded from a handful of donors. TCRdb limited this immuneACCESS table to in-frame rearrangements with V and J called. A share of clones is missing; checked studies link under half to unresolved V genes, and the rest is unexplained. The DNA was the basis for D and trimming; V, J and clone size are from that table. The sample has roughly 100,000 clones on record, about 66% of them singletons. About 25% of the sample is taken by the ten largest.

The donors were healthy, HIV-negative adults with no recently reported acute infections or vaccinations. Every donor was a Caucasian adult residing in Nashville, Tennessee, USA. CD8 memory samples consisted of magnetically selected CD45RO+ cells combined with CCR7-negative CD45RA+ effector memory (TemRA) cells. After blood collection by leukapheresis, PBMCs were isolated using Ficoll-Histopaque density gradient centrifugation and then cryopreserved in the vapor phase of liquid nitrogen. Purity and quantity of every magnetically sorted T cell population were checked by analytical flow cytometry. Genomic DNA was isolated from every sorted fraction and measured by UV absorbance on a Nanodrop 2000c. The cysteine opens and the phenylalanine closes a CDR3 of 14 amino acids. The kept DNA is CDR3 alone, 42 bases in frame from the first base. V loses 7 bases at its end and J loses 3 bases; junction bases beyond the gene matches: 6. Looking up the germline V gene yields CDR1 SNHLY and CDR2 FYNNEI.

About this clone: What antigen it recognizes has not been identified. One base away there is no much larger clone; base qualities are not given.

The receptor was isolated from a woman aged 30 to 39 in good health. The sample consisted of memory CD8+ T cells sorted from blood. The intended sense of this specimen's cell subset or site label: CD45RO+ cells pooled with CCR7-negative TemRA cells. The chain couples TRBV2 to TRBJ2-7, with 10 bases in between that match TRBD2. The DNA sequence is TGTGCCAGCACCCTAGCGGGAGAGCTCTACGAGCAGTACTTC. It is translated as CASTLAGELYEQYF. With the portions outside the CDR3 filled from the reference TRBV2 and TRBJ2-7 genes, the complete variable region becomes EPEVTQTPSHQVTQMGQEVILRCVPISNHLYFYWYRQILGQKVEFLVSFYNNEISEKSEIFDDQFSVERPDGSNFTLKIRSTKLEDSAMYFCASTLAGELYEQYFGPGTRLTVT.